The TCR beta chain described here comes from a study of T-cell reconstitution after alpha-beta-depleted transplantation in children. Unique molecular identifiers featured in how the TCRbeta library was prepared. TCRdb reprocessed the PCR reads with MiXCR, giving one entry per CDR3 protein. The sample lists just under 350,000 distinct CDR3 sequences, around 16% occurring once. Study observations and caveats: At the one-year point after transplant, T-cell counts and TCRbeta diversity were found to come mostly from T cells that had been newly produced.

As to this clonotype: What it binds is not known.

The germline CDR1 and CDR2 sequences are SNHLY and FYNNEI. With 5 bases clipped from V and 3 bases from J, the junction kept 13 bases outside the gene matches. The CDR3 consists of 17 residues. Specimen: PBMCs, mostly from graft donor cells, collected 360 days after TCRalphabeta/CD19-depleted stem cell transplant. This sequence originates from a male patient under 10 years old who had a stem cell transplant for acute lymphoblastic leukemia, so the T cells may come from the graft donor. The chain couples TRBV2 to TRBJ2-7; TRBD2 matches at 10 bases. The DNA for the CDR3 is TGTGCCAGCAGTTGGGAGGCTAGCGGGAGACCTCGCTACGAGCAGTACTTC. This codes for CASSWEASGRPRYEQYF.